This TCR beta chain was identified during a study of cytomegalovirus exposure and HLA in healthy donors. Vbeta (60) and Jbeta (13) primers were used in the PCR. TCRdb's table, derived via immunoSEQ multiplex PCR, lists solely in-frame clones and lacks some. The listing contains about 74,000 clones. Trimming stripped 4 bases from V and 0 bases from J, with 10 bases between. Germline-derived CDR1 and CDR2 are GTSNPN and SVGIG (reference sequence). This CDR3 has 14 amino acids. Note on this clone: Its target is unknown.

Study-wide findings and caveats: In a later analysis, V- and J-gene trimming of beta chains associated with a DCLRE1C missense variant, replicated independently.

Sequencing was carried out using PBMCs. This rearrangement joins TRBV30 to TRBJ2-1, with D possibly TRBD2 on 5 matching bases. This clonotype originated in a female donor in good health and CMV-seropositive. CDR3 region: CAWNRGPSYNEQFF. The CDR3 DNA reads TGTGCCTGGAATCGGGGTCCCTCCTACAATGAGCAGTTCTTC.